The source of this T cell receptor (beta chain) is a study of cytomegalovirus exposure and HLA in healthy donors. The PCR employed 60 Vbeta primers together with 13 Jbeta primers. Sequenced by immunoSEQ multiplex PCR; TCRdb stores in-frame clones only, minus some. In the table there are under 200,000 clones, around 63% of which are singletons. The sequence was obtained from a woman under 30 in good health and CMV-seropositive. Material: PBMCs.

CDR3: CASSPKRPGNTDTQYF. The CDR3 region has the DNA TGTGCCAGCAGCCCCAAACGGCCAGGGAACACAGATACGCAGTATTTT. The chain carries TRBV7-2 and TRBJ2-3; D is possibly TRBD1 (5 bases). The CDR3 contains 16 residues. V lost 5 bases and J lost 2, with 17 bases in between. Germline CDR1 is SGHTA and CDR2 is FQGNSA.